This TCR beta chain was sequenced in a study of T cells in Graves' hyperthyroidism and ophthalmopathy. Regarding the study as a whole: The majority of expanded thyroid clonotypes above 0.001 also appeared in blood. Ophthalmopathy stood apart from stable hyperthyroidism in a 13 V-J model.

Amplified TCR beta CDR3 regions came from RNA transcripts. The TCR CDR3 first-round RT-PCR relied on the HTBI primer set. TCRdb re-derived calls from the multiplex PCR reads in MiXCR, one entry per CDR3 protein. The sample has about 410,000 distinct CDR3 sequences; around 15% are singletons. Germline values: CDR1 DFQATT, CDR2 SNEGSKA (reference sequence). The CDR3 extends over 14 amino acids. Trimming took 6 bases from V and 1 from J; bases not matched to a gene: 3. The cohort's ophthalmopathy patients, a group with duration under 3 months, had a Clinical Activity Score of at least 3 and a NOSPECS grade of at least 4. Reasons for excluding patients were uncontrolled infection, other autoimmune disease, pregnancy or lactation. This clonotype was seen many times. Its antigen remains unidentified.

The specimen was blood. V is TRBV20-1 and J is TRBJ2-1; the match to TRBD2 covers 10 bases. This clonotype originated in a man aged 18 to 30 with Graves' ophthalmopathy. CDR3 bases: TGCAGTGCGAAACTAGCGGGGTCCTACAATGAGCAGTTCTTC. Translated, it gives CSAKLAGSYNEQFF.